The rows below give T cell receptor beta chains drawn from one sample of a study of shared clonotypes between healthy human individuals. The table came from immunoSEQ multiplex PCR; TCRdb's copy has only in-frame clones and leaves some out. The repertoire holds some 580,000 clones, around 97% seen once, with less than 0.065% in the top ten. The sample taken for sequencing was naive CD4+ T cells sorted from blood. These receptors all stem from a woman in her 30s in good health. CDR3s include the opening cysteine and the closing phenylalanine or tryptophan. A D gene is named only where the DNA matches it firmly. The size of a clone is reported for some rows only, either as once, few or many, or as a class for expanded clones.

>TRBJ2-7|TRBV5-1|NA|NA
TGCGCCAGCAGCTTTATACAGGGTGAGAACGAGCAGTACTTC
CASSFIQGENEQYF
>TRBJ2-1|TRBV6-4|TRBD2|NA
TGTGCCAGCAGTGAGACCCACGGGACTAGCGGTTACAATGAGCAGTTCTTC
CASSETHGTSGYNEQFF
>TRBJ2-3|TRBV25-1|NA|NA
TGTGCCAGCAGGGACTACAACACAGATACGCAGTATTTT
CASRDYNTDTQYF
>TRBJ2-7|TRBV5-1|TRBD2|NA
TGCGCCAGCAGCATAACTAGCGGGAACCGCGAGCAGTACTTC
CASSITSGNREQYF
>TRBJ2-7|TRBV5-1|TRBD1|NA
TGCGCCAGCAGCCGATCTGGGACAGGGAGTATCTACGAGCAGTACTTC
CASSRSGTGSIYEQYF
>TRBJ2-7|TRBV5-1|TRBD2|NA
TGCGCCAGCAGCGCCCTGGGCGGGGGGAGCTACGAGCAGTACTTC
CASSALGGGSYEQYF
>TRBJ2-3|TRBV11-2|NA|NA
TGTGCCAGCAGCGCTCTGTGGGGTGAGGGGTCAGATACGCAGTATTTT
CASSALWGEGSDTQYF
>TRBJ2-1|TRBV5-3|NA|NA
TGTGCCAGAAGCGAGACTTGGAGAGAGCAGTTCTTC
CARSETWREQFF
>TRBJ2-7|TRBV19|NA|NA
TGTGCCAGTAGGGAGAGAGACGAGCAGTACTTC
CASRERDEQYF
>TRBJ2-3|TRBV11-2|TRBD2|NA
TGTGCCAGCAGCTCTCATGCTAGCGGGAGTGTAGATACGCAGTATTTT
CASSSHASGSVDTQYF
>TRBJ2-7|TRBV7-9|TRBD1|NA
TGTGCCAGCAGCCCGCCCGGGACAGCGATCTACGAGCAGTACTTC
CASSPPGTAIYEQYF
>TRBJ2-1|TRBV2|TRBD2|NA
TGTGCCAGCAGTGAAAGGCTAGCGGCCCTGGGTGAGCAGTTCTTC
CASSERLAALGEQFF
>TRBJ1-2|TRBV6-1|NA|NA
TGTGCCAGCAGTGAAGCCGCGGGTTTCGATGGCTACACCTTC
CASSEAAGFDGYTF
>TRBJ2-1|TRBV5-1|NA|once
TGCGCCAGCAGCTCCGACCAACACTTCTACAATGAGCAGTTCTTC
CASSSDQHFYNEQFF
>TRBJ1-3|TRBV29-1|NA|NA
TGCAGCGTGGAACGTCACCGACAAAACACACAGGGAAAGGGCCTCGGAAACACCATATATTTT
CSVERHRQNTQGKGLGNTIYF
>TRBJ1-1|TRBV14|TRBD1|NA
TGTGCCAGCAGCCAAGGACAGGGGAGGAACACTGAAGCTTTCTTT
CASSQGQGRNTEAFF
>TRBJ2-1|TRBV19|NA|NA
TGTGCCAGTAGCGTAAGCAATGAGCAGTTCTTC
CASSVSNEQFF
>TRBJ2-5|TRBV5-4|NA|once
TGTGCCAGCAGCTTGGCGAATAGGGCCCAAGAGACCCAGTACTTC
CASSLANRAQETQYF
>TRBJ2-7|TRBV7-9|NA|NA
TGTGCCAGCAGCTTAGCAGGTAGCGTCCCCTACGAGCAGTACTTC
CASSLAGSVPYEQYF
>TRBJ2-7|TRBV27|TRBD2|NA
TGTGCCAGCAGCACTTCTAGCGGGAGTTTCTACGAGCAGTACTTC
CASSTSSGSFYEQYF
>TRBJ2-3|TRBV6-5|NA|NA
TGTGCCAGCAGTTACCAGGGAGTGGGTAGCACAGATACGCAGTATTTT
CASSYQGVGSTDTQYF
>TRBJ1-3|TRBV14|NA|NA
TGTGCCAGCAGCTATTCTAAACGCAGGGACGGAAACACCATATATTTT
CASSYSKRRDGNTIYF
>TRBJ2-1|TRBV10-1|TRBD2|NA
TGCGCCAGCAGTGACCCAGGACTAGCGGGGGTAAATGAGCAGTTCTTC
CASSDPGLAGVNEQFF
>TRBJ1-3|TRBV4-1|TRBD1|once
TGCGCCAGCAGCCAATTCGGCGGACAGGGGGGTGGAAACACCATATATTTT
CASSQFGGQGGGNTIYF
>TRBJ2-7|TRBV11-2|NA|NA
TGTGCCAGCAGCTCAAATAGGGGTACCGAGCAGTACTTC
CASSSNRGTEQYF
>TRBJ1-4|TRBV5-6|TRBD1|NA
TGTGCCAGCAGCCTAGCAGGGGGCAGCGAAAAACTGTTTTTT
CASSLAGGSEKLFF
>TRBJ2-3|TRBV28|TRBD1|NA
TGTGCCAGCAGTTTTGGACAGGGCGCGCAGTATTTT
CASSFGQGAQYF
>TRBJ2-1|TRBV29-1|NA|NA
TGCAGCGTTTCGAAGCGGGATGAGCAGTTCTTC
CSVSKRDEQFF
>TRBJ2-3|TRBV6-5|TRBD1|NA
TGTGCCAGCAGCGGACAGGCTAAAACTGATACGCAGTATTTT
CASSGQAKTDTQYF
>TRBJ1-3|TRBV2|TRBD1|NA
TGTGCCAGCAGTGACAGGGGGTCTGGAAACACCATATATTTT
CASSDRGSGNTIYF
>TRBJ1-2|TRBV6-5|NA|NA
TGTGCCAGCAGGCCCCTGGACAGTGGCTACACCTTC
CASRPLDSGYTF
>TRBJ1-2|TRBV28|NA|NA
TGTGCCAGCAGCGGCAGCCCTAACTATGGCTACACCTTC
CASSGSPNYGYTF
>TRBJ2-7|TRBV6-1|NA|NA
TGTGCCAGCAGTGGCATAAGGAATCGCTACGAGCAGTACTTC
CASSGIRNRYEQYF
>TRBJ2-3|TRBV27|NA|NA
TGTGCCAGCAGGGTTACAGGGACCGATACGCAGTATTTT
CASRVTGTDTQYF
>TRBJ1-1|TRBV5-1|NA|NA
TGCGCCAGCAGCTTGGAATGGGCAGGGTACACTGAAGCTTTCTTT
CASSLEWAGYTEAFF
>TRBJ1-1|TRBV7-3|NA|NA
TGTGCCAGCAGCTTAAAAGGAGGGGCTGGGAACACTGAAGCTTTCTTT
CASSLKGGAGNTEAFF
>TRBJ2-5|TRBV6-5|NA|NA
TGTGCCAGCAGTTATGACCAAGAGACCCAGTACTTC
CASSYDQETQYF
>TRBJ2-1|TRBV19|NA|NA
TGTGCCAGTAGTTTTCTGAGTGCTCTCGAGTATGAGCAGTTCTTC
CASSFLSALEYEQFF
>TRBJ2-5|TRBV9|TRBD2|NA
TGTGCCAGCAGCCCCGACCCTAGCGGTCCCCAAGAGACCCAGTACTTC
CASSPDPSGPQETQYF